This T cell receptor (beta chain) is from a study of shared clonotypes between healthy human individuals. Study in general: The study used three CD4 naive, three CD4 memory, two CD8 naive and one CD8 memory plate per donor.

For this clone: Its antigen is unidentified.

Terminally differentiated effector memory CD45RA+ cells were excluded from the naive CD8 cells, which were CD45RO-negative and positively selected for CCR7. Sequencing was performed with immunoSEQ multiplex PCR; in TCRdb, only in-frame clones are kept and a portion is missing. The sample has more than 2 million clones, 93% seen once. Overall study findings and caveats: Genetic and exposure-history diversity was limited by the small donor number. Clonotypes shared by all four donors outscored non-shared clonotypes in generation probability. Sampling covered nothing but blood. Tissue TCR repertoires likely differ from those found in blood.

Sequencing was performed on naive CD8+ T cells from PBMCs. The source of this sequence is a young man in good health. Some clones in this sample may be carry-over from other donors' samples.

CDR3 region: CASSPLSYTEAFF. The CDR3 DNA follows: TGTGCCAGCAGCCCCTTGTCGTACACTGAAGCTTTCTTT. The chain joins TRBV27 to TRBJ1-1; D is unclear. The ends were cut back, 6 bases at V and 3 bases at J, with 11 bases in the middle. CDR3 length: 13 amino acids. CDR1 is MNHEY, CDR2 SMNVEV, per germline (reference sequence).